A selection of T cell receptor beta chains follows, all from one sample in a study of T cells after yellow fever vaccination. TCRdb reanalysed the 5' RACE reads using MiXCR and keeps one entry per CDR3 protein. The table has 500,000 to 700,000 distinct CDR3 sequences, 15% to 20% seen once. Sequenced here: PBMCs, sampled 15 days after the yellow fever booster vaccination. The origin of the receptors is a man aged 25 to 40 who received the YFV17D yellow fever vaccine. CDR3s include the opening cysteine and the closing phenylalanine or tryptophan. Fields, in order: V gene, clone size, J gene, D gene, CDR3 DNA, CDR3 protein. A D gene is named only where the DNA matches it firmly. Only some rows state a clone size, as once, few, many or a class for expanded clones.

v_call: TRBV11-2; clone_size: few; j_call: TRBJ1-1; d_call: -; cdr3_nt: TGTGCCAGCAGCTTGGGCCTAACGAACACTGAAGCTTTCTTT; cdr3_aa: CASSLGLTNTEAFF
v_call: TRBV2; clone_size: few; j_call: TRBJ2-1; d_call: TRBD2; cdr3_nt: TGTGCCAGCAGTGTCGGACTAGCGGGATTTAATGAGCAGTTCTTC; cdr3_aa: CASSVGLAGFNEQFF
v_call: TRBV18; clone_size: -; j_call: TRBJ2-7; d_call: TRBD1; cdr3_nt: TGTGCCAGCTCACCGTCGGGGACAGGGTTGAGCGAGCAGTACTTC; cdr3_aa: CASSPSGTGLSEQYF
v_call: TRBV24-1; clone_size: -; j_call: TRBJ2-1; d_call: -; cdr3_nt: TGTGCCACCAGTGATAAAAAGAGGGCCTGGAGCGATGAGCAGTTCTTC; cdr3_aa: CATSDKKRAWSDEQFF
v_call: TRBV6-2/TRBV6-3; clone_size: -; j_call: TRBJ2-1; d_call: -; cdr3_nt: TGTGCCAGCAGTAAACAGGCTTTCGAGCAGTTCTTC; cdr3_aa: CASSKQAFEQFF
v_call: TRBV7-3; clone_size: -; j_call: TRBJ2-1; d_call: TRBD2; cdr3_nt: TGTGCCAGCAGCTTAGCGACTAGCGGTTTTTCTGAGCAGTTCTTC; cdr3_aa: CASSLATSGFSEQFF
v_call: TRBV3-1; clone_size: -; j_call: TRBJ2-3; d_call: -; cdr3_nt: TGTGCCAGCAGTCCTTTTCGGCCAGGGGAAGATACGCAGTATTTT; cdr3_aa: CASSPFRPGEDTQYF
v_call: TRBV20-1; clone_size: few; j_call: TRBJ2-1; d_call: -; cdr3_nt: TGCAGTGCGCCTGGGGCGAGTCCCCTCAATGAGCAGTTCTTC; cdr3_aa: CSAPGASPLNEQFF
v_call: TRBV7-8; clone_size: few; j_call: TRBJ1-1; d_call: -; cdr3_nt: TGTGCCAGCAGCTTAGACAGTCTCGGAGATGAAGCTTTCTTT; cdr3_aa: CASSLDSLGDEAFF
v_call: TRBV20-1; clone_size: few; j_call: TRBJ2-1; d_call: -; cdr3_nt: TGCAGTGCTAACCGAGGGCCTCCCCCTGGCTCCTACAATGAGCAGTTCTTC; cdr3_aa: CSANRGPPPGSYNEQFF
v_call: TRBV4-1; clone_size: few; j_call: TRBJ2-5; d_call: -; cdr3_nt: TGCGCCAGCAGCCAAGGTGGCAAGAAGTTTCAAGAGACCCAGTACTTC; cdr3_aa: CASSQGGKKFQETQYF
v_call: TRBV10-3; clone_size: few; j_call: TRBJ2-1; d_call: -; cdr3_nt: TGTGCCATCAGGGGGGCTAGCGGAGGGTACAATGAGCAGTTCTTC; cdr3_aa: CAIRGASGGYNEQFF
v_call: TRBV20-1; clone_size: -; j_call: TRBJ2-3; d_call: -; cdr3_nt: TGCAGTGCTATTGGACCAATCACAGATACGCAGTATTTT; cdr3_aa: CSAIGPITDTQYF
v_call: TRBV5-5; clone_size: -; j_call: TRBJ2-2; d_call: -; cdr3_nt: TGTGCCAGCACTCTATCCGGGAACACCGGGGAGCTGTTTTTT; cdr3_aa: CASTLSGNTGELFF
v_call: TRBV10-3; clone_size: -; j_call: TRBJ2-1; d_call: TRBD2; cdr3_nt: TGTGCCGCGGGAGAGAACAATGAGCAGTTCTTC; cdr3_aa: CAAGENNEQFF
v_call: TRBV29-1; clone_size: many; j_call: TRBJ2-5; d_call: -; cdr3_nt: TGCAGCATTGAAGGGGGGGAAGAGACCCAGTACTTC; cdr3_aa: CSIEGGEETQYF
v_call: TRBV7-2; clone_size: -; j_call: TRBJ2-1; d_call: TRBD2; cdr3_nt: TGTGCCAGCAGCTCCTCCACGGGACTAGCTCGCAATGAGCAGTTCTTC; cdr3_aa: CASSSSTGLARNEQFF
v_call: TRBV6-1; clone_size: -; j_call: TRBJ2-6; d_call: -; cdr3_nt: TGTGCCAGCAACCCGATTGCAGGGCTAACCTCTGGGGCCAACGTCCTGACTTTC; cdr3_aa: CASNPIAGLTSGANVLTF
v_call: TRBV18; clone_size: few; j_call: TRBJ2-5; d_call: TRBD1; cdr3_nt: TGTGCCAGCAGCCCAACAGGGGTCCAAGAGACCCAGTACTTC; cdr3_aa: CASSPTGVQETQYF
v_call: TRBV7-2; clone_size: -; j_call: TRBJ2-3; d_call: -; cdr3_nt: TGTGCCAGCAGCTTAGGCGGTCTAGTGGGGGCCGGAGATACGCAGTATTTT; cdr3_aa: CASSLGGLVGAGDTQYF
v_call: TRBV6-5; clone_size: -; j_call: TRBJ2-7; d_call: TRBD2; cdr3_nt: TGTGCCAGCAGTTACAACAATCCGACTAGCGGGTTCTCCTACGAGCAGTACTTC; cdr3_aa: CASSYNNPTSGFSYEQYF
v_call: TRBV7-9; clone_size: -; j_call: TRBJ2-1; d_call: TRBD1; cdr3_nt: TGTGCCAGCAGCTTGACAGGGGGCGGGAACTACAATGAGCAGTTCTTC; cdr3_aa: CASSLTGGGNYNEQFF
v_call: TRBV28; clone_size: -; j_call: TRBJ2-7; d_call: TRBD1; cdr3_nt: TGTGCCAGCACCCAGACAGGGGGCTATGACGAGCAGTACTTC; cdr3_aa: CASTQTGGYDEQYF
v_call: TRBV20-1; clone_size: -; j_call: TRBJ2-1; d_call: TRBD2; cdr3_nt: TGCAGTGTTAATAGCGGGAGTGAGAATGAGCAGTTCTTC; cdr3_aa: CSVNSGSENEQFF
v_call: TRBV20-1; clone_size: few; j_call: TRBJ2-5; d_call: -; cdr3_nt: TGCAGTGCCACCCAGGGCACTTTACAAGAGACCCAGTACTTC; cdr3_aa: CSATQGTLQETQYF
v_call: TRBV5-1; clone_size: few; j_call: TRBJ2-5; d_call: TRBD1; cdr3_nt: TGCGCCAGCAGCGATGGGACAGGGGTTACAGAGACCCAGTACTTC; cdr3_aa: CASSDGTGVTETQYF
v_call: TRBV5-4; clone_size: few; j_call: TRBJ2-7; d_call: TRBD2; cdr3_nt: TGTGCCAGCAGCCCCGGGACTAGCGGGAGCGGGCAGTACTTC; cdr3_aa: CASSPGTSGSGQYF
v_call: TRBV20-1; clone_size: -; j_call: TRBJ2-1; d_call: TRBD2; cdr3_nt: TGCAGTGCTAACAGCGGGAGCTCGGATGAGCAGTTCTTC; cdr3_aa: CSANSGSSDEQFF
v_call: TRBV7-6; clone_size: -; j_call: TRBJ2-5; d_call: -; cdr3_nt: TGTGCCAGCAGCTTGGGATGGGAGACCCAGTACTTC; cdr3_aa: CASSLGWETQYF
v_call: TRBV4-2; clone_size: few; j_call: TRBJ2-7; d_call: TRBD2; cdr3_nt: TGTGCCAGCAGCCCTCAAGCGGGAGTCACTGAGCAGTACTTC; cdr3_aa: CASSPQAGVTEQYF
v_call: TRBV5-1; clone_size: -; j_call: TRBJ2-2; d_call: TRBD2; cdr3_nt: TGCGCCAGCAGCAACCTCTACTTAAGCGGGAACGCCGGGGAGCTGTTTTTT; cdr3_aa: CASSNLYLSGNAGELFF
v_call: TRBV18; clone_size: few; j_call: TRBJ2-6; d_call: -; cdr3_nt: TGTGCCAGCTCACCACCCGGATACTCTGGGGCCAACGTCCTGACTTTC; cdr3_aa: CASSPPGYSGANVLTF
v_call: TRBV20-1; clone_size: -; j_call: TRBJ2-3; d_call: TRBD2; cdr3_nt: TGCAGTGCTAGCGGGAGGGGTTTAGGGCCAGATACGCAGTATTTT; cdr3_aa: CSASGRGLGPDTQYF
v_call: TRBV7-2; clone_size: -; j_call: TRBJ2-1; d_call: TRBD2; cdr3_nt: TGTGCCAGCAGCCACTCCGGGACTAGCGGGTACAATGAGCAGTTCTTC; cdr3_aa: CASSHSGTSGYNEQFF
v_call: TRBV11-2; clone_size: -; j_call: TRBJ2-3; d_call: TRBD1; cdr3_nt: TGTGCCAGCAGCCAGACAGGGATGGCGAGCACAGATACGCAGTATTTT; cdr3_aa: CASSQTGMASTDTQYF
v_call: TRBV5-1; clone_size: -; j_call: TRBJ2-1; d_call: -; cdr3_nt: TGCGCCAGCAGCTTGGTACGGTGGGAGCAGTTCTTC; cdr3_aa: CASSLVRWEQFF
v_call: TRBV5-1; clone_size: few; j_call: TRBJ2-3; d_call: TRBD1; cdr3_nt: TGCGCCAGCAGCTCCGGGACAGCTCACACAGATACGCAGTATTTT; cdr3_aa: CASSSGTAHTDTQYF
v_call: TRBV5-1; clone_size: few; j_call: TRBJ2-5; d_call: TRBD1; cdr3_nt: TGCGCCAGCAGCCCCCGGACAGGGAAGAACTCAGAGACCCAGTACTTC; cdr3_aa: CASSPRTGKNSETQYF
v_call: TRBV9; clone_size: few; j_call: TRBJ2-5; d_call: -; cdr3_nt: TGTGCCAGCAGCGTAGAGGGAGGTCAGCTTGAGACCCAGTACTTC; cdr3_aa: CASSVEGGQLETQYF
v_call: TRBV7-8; clone_size: -; j_call: TRBJ2-5; d_call: -; cdr3_nt: TGTGCCAGCAGCTCCCTATCCCAAGAGACCCAGTACTTC; cdr3_aa: CASSSLSQETQYF
v_call: TRBV7-9; clone_size: few; j_call: TRBJ1-2; d_call: TRBD1; cdr3_nt: TGTGCCAGCAGCTTTGGACAGGGGAATGGCTACACCTTC; cdr3_aa: CASSFGQGNGYTF
v_call: TRBV12-3/TRBV12-4; clone_size: few; j_call: TRBJ2-3; d_call: TRBD2; cdr3_nt: TGTGCCAGCAGCCTGGGACTAGCGGGAGGGAGGACAGATACGCAGTATTTT; cdr3_aa: CASSLGLAGGRTDTQYF
v_call: TRBV5-8; clone_size: few; j_call: TRBJ2-1; d_call: -; cdr3_nt: TGTGCCAGCTCGGGACTCCGGGGAGAGCAGTTCTTC; cdr3_aa: CASSGLRGEQFF
v_call: TRBV7-9; clone_size: few; j_call: TRBJ2-1; d_call: TRBD2; cdr3_nt: TGTGCCAGCAGCCCCGGGACTAGCGGGAGAACTCAGTTCTTC; cdr3_aa: CASSPGTSGRTQFF
v_call: TRBV10-3; clone_size: few; j_call: TRBJ2-1; d_call: -; cdr3_nt: TGTGCCATCAGTGGTCTCTCGGAGGGCTCCTACAATGAGCAGTTCTTC; cdr3_aa: CAISGLSEGSYNEQFF
v_call: TRBV30; clone_size: -; j_call: TRBJ2-7; d_call: TRBD2; cdr3_nt: TGTGCCTGGAGTCTAGCGGCCCTCTCCTACGAGCAGTACTTC; cdr3_aa: CAWSLAALSYEQYF
v_call: TRBV7-9; clone_size: -; j_call: TRBJ2-1; d_call: TRBD2; cdr3_nt: TGTGCCAGCAGCGGACTAGCGGGAGTGATACAGAATGAGCAGTTCTTC; cdr3_aa: CASSGLAGVIQNEQFF
v_call: TRBV7-9; clone_size: few; j_call: TRBJ1-1; d_call: TRBD1; cdr3_nt: TGTGCCAGCAGCTTAGTGCAGGGGGACACTGAAGCTTTCTTT; cdr3_aa: CASSLVQGDTEAFF
v_call: TRBV18; clone_size: few; j_call: TRBJ2-7; d_call: -; cdr3_nt: TGTGCCAGCTCTTTCGACCCATCTGGAGAGCAGTACTTC; cdr3_aa: CASSFDPSGEQYF
v_call: TRBV12-3/TRBV12-4; clone_size: -; j_call: TRBJ2-4; d_call: TRBD2; cdr3_nt: TGTGCCAGCAGTCGGACTAGCGGGAGGCGTGGGGACATTCAGTACTTC; cdr3_aa: CASSRTSGRRGDIQYF
v_call: TRBV10-3; clone_size: -; j_call: TRBJ2-7; d_call: -; cdr3_nt: TGTGCCATCTCCATTAATTCGAGGGGCGAGCAGTACTTC; cdr3_aa: CAISINSRGEQYF
v_call: TRBV5-1; clone_size: -; j_call: TRBJ2-7; d_call: -; cdr3_nt: TGCGCCAGCAGCTTGATGTGGGTTTACGAGCAGTACTTC; cdr3_aa: CASSLMWVYEQYF
v_call: TRBV20-1; clone_size: few; j_call: TRBJ2-1; d_call: -; cdr3_nt: TGCAGTGCCCTACGACCCTCGTCCTACAATGAGCAGTTCTTC; cdr3_aa: CSALRPSSYNEQFF
v_call: TRBV3-1; clone_size: few; j_call: TRBJ1-5; d_call: -; cdr3_nt: TGTGCCAGCAGCCAAGGTCAGAGAGTCTCGGCCCAGCATTTT; cdr3_aa: CASSQGQRVSAQHF
v_call: TRBV29-1; clone_size: few; j_call: TRBJ2-7; d_call: -; cdr3_nt: TGCAGCTCCCGGGTGGGTTACGAGCAGTACTTC; cdr3_aa: CSSRVGYEQYF
v_call: TRBV9; clone_size: -; j_call: TRBJ2-5; d_call: -; cdr3_nt: TGTGCCAGCAGCGTAGCTGGGGTACAAGAGACCCAGTACTTC; cdr3_aa: CASSVAGVQETQYF
v_call: TRBV20-1; clone_size: few; j_call: TRBJ1-5; d_call: -; cdr3_nt: TGCAGTGCTAGCTTTCCGCCCGGACGCAATCAGCCCCAGCATTTT; cdr3_aa: CSASFPPGRNQPQHF
v_call: TRBV30; clone_size: -; j_call: TRBJ2-5; d_call: -; cdr3_nt: TGTGCCTGGACCCTCGGGAGCCAAGAGACCCAGTACTTC; cdr3_aa: CAWTLGSQETQYF
v_call: TRBV28; clone_size: -; j_call: TRBJ2-3; d_call: -; cdr3_nt: TGTGCCAGCAGTCCGCGGGTTACTAGCACAGATACGCAGTATTTT; cdr3_aa: CASSPRVTSTDTQYF
v_call: TRBV12-3/TRBV12-4; clone_size: -; j_call: TRBJ2-5; d_call: TRBD1; cdr3_nt: TGTGCCAGCAGTTTCCCTCAGGGGGTCAAGACCCAGTACTTC; cdr3_aa: CASSFPQGVKTQYF